This is a list of T cell receptor beta chains from one sample in a study of blood T cell repertoires in COVID-19. Sequencing was performed with immunoSEQ multiplex PCR; in TCRdb, only in-frame clones are kept and a portion is missing. Here the sample spans a few hundred thousand clones, approximately 85% being singletons. Sequencing was done on a sample of PBMCs or T cells enriched from blood (not recorded which). Receptors originate from a woman aged 25 to 45 who had recovered from COVID-19. CDR3s include the opening cysteine and the closing phenylalanine or tryptophan. D genes are given only for firm matches. The size field is filled for only some rows; it gives once, few, many or a size class.

V gene	clone size	D gene	J gene	CDR3 protein	CDR3 DNA
TRBV10-3	-	TRBD2	TRBJ2-7	CAIAPGSSGTPGEQYF	TGTGCCATCGCCCCCGGGTCTAGCGGGACCCCTGGCGAGCAGTACTTC
TRBV4-1	-	-	TRBJ2-3	CASSRLTQTGKTSTDTQYF	TGCGCCAGCAGCCGACTTACTCAGACAGGCAAGACTAGCACAGATACGCAGTATTTT
TRBV19	-	TRBD1	TRBJ2-1	CASSGQGPEQFF	TGTGCCAGTTCGGGACAGGGGCCTGAGCAGTTCTTC
TRBV7-2	-	TRBD1	TRBJ1-1	CASSARTGLNTEAFF	TGTGCCAGCAGCGCCCGGACAGGGTTGAACACTGAAGCTTTCTTT
TRBV28	-	TRBD1	TRBJ1-1	CASSSAPGGIRAEAFF	TGTGCCAGCAGTTCTGCACCAGGGGGGATAAGGGCTGAAGCTTTCTTT
TRBV28	-	-	TRBJ1-6	CASSLAGALSSYNSPLHF	TGTGCCAGCAGTCTAGCAGGGGCGTTGAGCTCCTATAATTCACCCCTCCACTTT
TRBV5-1	-	-	TRBJ2-3	CAPPRSTDTQYF	TGCGCCCCCCCGCGGAGCACAGATACGCAGTATTTT
TRBV2	once	TRBD1	TRBJ1-6	CATLQGTNSPLHF	TGTGCCACCTTACAGGGGACGAATTCACCCCTCCACTTT
TRBV5-1	-	-	TRBJ2-5	CASSGAVWDTQYF	TGCGCCAGCAGTGGAGCGGTATGGGATACCCAGTACTTC
TRBV7-9	-	TRBD1	TRBJ1-1	CASSKTGGGADTEAFF	TGTGCCAGCAGCAAAACAGGGGGCGGAGCGGACACTGAAGCTTTCTTT
TRBV7-8	-	-	TRBJ2-3	CASSSSREGWDTQYF	TGTGCCAGCAGCTCATCCAGGGAAGGTTGGGATACGCAGTATTTT
TRBV6-5	-	TRBD1	TRBJ1-1	CASIEDRGSEAFF	TGTGCCAGCATAGAGGACAGGGGTTCTGAAGCTTTCTTT
TRBV7-9	-	TRBD1	TRBJ2-2	CASSYGQGNTGELFF	TGTGCCAGCAGCTATGGACAGGGTAACACCGGGGAGCTGTTTTTT
TRBV11-2	-	TRBD1	TRBJ2-2	CASSSYRDSRNTGELFF	TGTGCCAGCAGCTCTTACCGGGACAGCCGTAACACCGGGGAGCTGTTTTTT
TRBV19	-	-	TRBJ1-6	CARQGWEMGSPLHF	TGTGCCAGACAGGGTTGGGAAATGGGTTCACCCCTCCACTTT
TRBV19	-	-	TRBJ1-2	CASSIPNYGYTF	TGTGCCAGTAGTATCCCAAACTATGGCTACACCTTC
TRBV27	-	TRBD1	TRBJ1-2	CASLSLDREGGYTF	TGTGCCAGCCTTTCATTGGACAGGGAGGGCGGCTACACCTTC
TRBV4-2	-	TRBD1	TRBJ1-2	CASSQPDRGDYGYTF	TGTGCCAGCAGCCAACCCGACAGGGGGGACTATGGCTACACCTTC
TRBV7-6	-	-	TRBJ1-1	CASSLKEVGFFTEAFF	TGTGCCAGCAGCTTAAAGGAGGTGGGGTTTTTCACTGAAGCTTTCTTT
TRBV15	-	-	TRBJ1-1	CATSRGGVGTEAFF	TGTGCCACCAGCAGAGGGGGGGTCGGCACTGAAGCTTTCTTT
TRBV5-1	-	TRBD1	TRBJ2-7	CASSLGTGGEQYF	TGCGCCAGCAGCTTGGGGACAGGGGGCGAGCAGTACTTC
TRBV7-9	-	TRBD1	TRBJ2-1	CASSSWTGTNEQFF	TGTGCCAGCAGCTCGTGGACAGGGACCAATGAGCAGTTCTTC
TRBV19	-	-	TRBJ2-3	CASSISGGTDTQYF	TGTGCCAGTAGTATATCGGGGGGCACAGATACGCAGTATTTT
TRBV15	-	-	TRBJ2-7	CATGGSGEQYF	TGTGCCACGGGAGGATCGGGAGAGCAGTACTTC
TRBV18	-	-	TRBJ1-1	CASSPPSGNPTEAFF	TGTGCCAGCTCACCACCATCAGGTAATCCAACTGAAGCTTTCTTT
TRBV2	-	-	TRBJ1-5	CASSLTGLNQPQHF	TGTGCCAGCAGTCTTACAGGGTTGAATCAGCCCCAGCATTTT
TRBV28	-	-	TRBJ1-1	CASSPPRNLYEAFF	TGTGCCAGCAGTCCCCCGCGGAACCTATATGAAGCTTTCTTT
TRBV7-8	-	TRBD1	TRBJ2-2	CASSLGPSTGGSDGELFF	TGTGCCAGCAGCTTAGGACCATCGACAGGGGGCAGTGACGGGGAGCTGTTTTTT
TRBV27	few	-	TRBJ2-5	CASSFNGGGGPNSETQYF	TGTGCCAGCAGTTTTAATGGTGGCGGGGGCCCTAACTCGGAGACCCAGTACTTC
TRBV28	-	TRBD1	TRBJ1-5	CASSTGGSNQPQHF	TGTGCCAGCAGCACAGGGGGGAGCAATCAGCCCCAGCATTTT
TRBV19	-	TRBD1	TRBJ1-1	CASNRQGNTEAFF	TGTGCCAGTAACCGACAGGGAAACACTGAAGCTTTCTTT
TRBV11-2	-	-	TRBJ1-3	CASSLTAGANTIYF	TGTGCCAGCAGCTTAACGGCAGGGGCCAACACCATATATTTT
TRBV28	-	-	TRBJ1-1	CASSLVRRNTEAFF	TGTGCCAGCAGTTTGGTCAGAAGGAACACTGAAGCTTTCTTT
TRBV27	-	TRBD2	TRBJ2-4	CASSPSGSGAKNIQYF	TGTGCCAGCAGCCCTAGCGGGAGTGGGGCCAAAAACATTCAGTACTTC
TRBV9	-	TRBD2	TRBJ2-1	CASSPFGRSSYNEQFF	TGTGCCAGCAGCCCGTTCGGGAGGAGCTCCTACAATGAGCAGTTCTTC
TRBV19	-	-	TRBJ2-7	CASRVSGVSYEQYF	TGTGCCAGTAGGGTCTCAGGGGTTAGCTACGAGCAGTACTTC
TRBV12-5	-	-	TRBJ2-7	CARRKRTNINSYEQYF	TGTGCTAGGCGGAAGAGAACCAACATAAACTCCTACGAGCAGTACTTC
TRBV5-1	once	TRBD1	TRBJ2-1	CASSSHRGNEQFF	TGCGCCAGCAGCTCCCACAGGGGTAATGAGCAGTTCTTC
TRBV7-9	few	TRBD1	TRBJ1-3	CASSPDRASSGNTIYF	TGTGCCAGCAGCCCTGACAGGGCGAGCTCTGGAAACACCATATATTTT
TRBV7-9	few	-	TRBJ2-7	CASSLAGQFYEQYF	TGTGCCAGCAGCTTAGCGGGGCAGTTTTACGAGCAGTACTTC
TRBV18	-	TRBD1	TRBJ1-4	CASSPDEGTGWEKLFF	TGTGCCAGCTCCCCAGATGAGGGGACAGGCTGGGAAAAACTGTTTTTT
TRBV5-1	once	-	TRBJ1-4	CASSLDGQTNEKLFF	TGCGCCAGCAGCTTGGATGGGCAGACGAATGAAAAACTGTTTTTT
TRBV24-1	-	TRBD2	TRBJ2-2	CATSDWGLAGEAGELFF	TGTGCCACCAGTGATTGGGGACTAGCGGGAGAGGCCGGGGAGCTGTTTTTT
TRBV30	-	-	TRBJ1-6	CAWSAGSTPLHF	TGTGCCTGGAGCGCCGGGAGTACACCCCTCCACTTT
TRBV20-1	-	TRBD1	TRBJ2-7	CSAKTGVEQYF	TGCAGTGCAAAGACAGGGGTCGAGCAGTACTTC
TRBV5-4	-	-	TRBJ2-5	CASSPGGEAGTQYF	TGTGCCAGCAGCCCAGGCGGGGAGGCGGGGACCCAGTACTTC
TRBV19	-	-	TRBJ1-1	CASSRLWGENTEAFF	TGTGCCAGTAGTCGTCTATGGGGGGAGAACACTGAAGCTTTCTTT
TRBV7-2	once	TRBD1	TRBJ1-2	CASSLNAGQRDSYGYTF	TGTGCCAGCAGCCTGAATGCGGGACAACGGGACAGCTATGGCTACACCTTC
TRBV27	-	TRBD1	TRBJ1-4	CASSTTGKPNEKLFF	TGTGCCAGCAGTACGACAGGGAAACCTAATGAAAAACTGTTTTTT
TRBV4-1	-	TRBD2	TRBJ2-3	CASSSQTSGPTDTQYF	TGCGCCAGCAGCTCCCAGACTAGCGGGCCCACAGATACGCAGTATTTT
TRBV12-3/TRBV12-4	-	-	TRBJ2-7	CASSFWGHEQYF	TGTGCCAGCAGTTTCTGGGGCCACGAGCAGTACTTC
TRBV28	-	-	TRBJ2-5	CASSSTWNPSGQETQYF	TGTGCCAGCAGTTCAACCTGGAACCCATCGGGCCAAGAGACCCAGTACTTC
TRBV18	-	-	TRBJ1-1	CASSPDSDTEAFF	TGTGCCAGCTCACCAGACAGTGACACTGAAGCTTTCTTT
TRBV2	-	-	TRBJ1-5	CASSDWTAGQGNQPQHF	TGTGCCAGCAGTGATTGGACAGCCGGACAAGGCAATCAGCCCCAGCATTTT
TRBV11-2	once	-	TRBJ2-5	CASSLLVQETQYF	TGTGCCAGCAGCTTGCTAGTCCAAGAGACCCAGTACTTC